This T cell receptor (beta chain) comes out of a study of vaccination effects on CD4 cells after COVID-19. Study details: CD4+ T cells specific for antigen were expanded with viral peptide pools by the ViraFEST assay before sequencing.

Following culture for about ten days, CD4+ T cells were isolated. Every participant took two doses of the BNT162b2 or mRNA-1273 vaccine. Half-medium replacement with IL-2 medium occurred on days 3 and 7. This clone was seen a handful of times. Its antigen is not identified. The V segment lost 5 bases and the J segment 7 bases; nucleotides outside the gene matches: 7. Germline assignment: CDR1 SGHAT and CDR2 FQNNGV. The CDR3 has 13 residues. Repertoires were generated with immunoSEQ multiplex PCR, while TCRdb's copy carries only in-frame clones and drops some. The sample consists of about 40,000 clones, about 70% of them appearing once.

The V gene is TRBV11-2, the J gene TRBJ1-2; TRBD1 matches 7 bases. This sequence was found in a human donor who received a COVID-19 vaccine. The starting material was CD4+ T cells from PBMCs cultured without peptide, obtained after COVID-19 vaccination. The CDR3 reads CASSAQTGLGYTF. Written as DNA, the CDR3 is TGTGCCAGCAGCGCCCAGACAGGGCTTGGCTACACCTTC.